Sequencing of this T cell receptor beta chain was carried out in a study of cytomegalovirus exposure and HLA in healthy donors. Regarding this clone: Its antigen is undetermined.

TCRdb keeps only in-frame clones here, not all; method: immunoSEQ multiplex PCR. The repertoire holds under 150,000 clones, with 80% to 90% as singletons. Germline CDR1 reads MNHEY; CDR2 reads SMNVEV (reference sequence). Deletions cut 4 bases from V and 1 base from J, with 13 bases between. This CDR3 has 15 amino acids. Study outcomes and limitations: Cytomegalovirus association was listed for about 160 TCR beta chains. The authors confirmed in vitro that a few CMV-associated chains were specific for CMV antigens. First-cohort TCR clusters were later found to tend to co-occur in the roughly 120 validation repertoires. High sensitivity and specificity were reportedly achieved when the classifier diagnosed cytomegalovirus status.

This chain connects TRBV27 to TRBJ1-1, with D tentatively TRBD1 (5 bases). Sequencing was performed on PBMCs. The TCR sequence derives from a woman between 18 and 30 years old in good health and CMV-seropositive. In DNA, the CDR3 is TGTGCCAGCAGTTCCTCCGGGGGGGGGAACACTGAAGCTTTCTTT. The encoded protein is CASSSSGGGNTEAFF.